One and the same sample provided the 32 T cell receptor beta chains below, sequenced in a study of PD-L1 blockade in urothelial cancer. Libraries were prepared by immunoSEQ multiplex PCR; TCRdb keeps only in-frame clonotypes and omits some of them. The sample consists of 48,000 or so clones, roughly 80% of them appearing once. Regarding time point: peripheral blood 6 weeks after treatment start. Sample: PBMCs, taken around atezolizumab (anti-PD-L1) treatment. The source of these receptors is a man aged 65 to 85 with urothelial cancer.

In nucleotides, the CDR3 is TGTGCCAGCAGCTCCAGGGGAACTCCCTACGAGCAGTACTTC. Protein sequence: CASSSRGTPYEQYF. This chain connects TRBV5-4 to TRBJ2-7, with D perhaps TRBD1 (6 bases). The CDR3 has 14 residues. Trimming took 3 bases from V and 2 from J, leaving 12 bases between them. Germline loops: CDR1 SGHNT, CDR2 YYREEE (reference sequence).

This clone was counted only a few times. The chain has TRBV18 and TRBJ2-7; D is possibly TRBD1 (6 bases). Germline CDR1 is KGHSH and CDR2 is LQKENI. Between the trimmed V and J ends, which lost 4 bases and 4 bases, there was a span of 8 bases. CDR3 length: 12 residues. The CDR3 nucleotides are TGTGCCAGCTCACAAGGACAGTACGAGCAGTACTTC. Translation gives CASSQGQYEQYF.

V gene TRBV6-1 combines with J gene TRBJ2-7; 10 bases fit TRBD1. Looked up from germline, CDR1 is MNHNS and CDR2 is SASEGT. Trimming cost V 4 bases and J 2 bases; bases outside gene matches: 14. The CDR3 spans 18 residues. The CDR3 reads CASSGQLSTGTGAYEQYF. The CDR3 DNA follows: TGTGCCAGCAGTGGCCAACTCTCTACCGGGACAGGGGCCTACGAGCAGTACTTC.

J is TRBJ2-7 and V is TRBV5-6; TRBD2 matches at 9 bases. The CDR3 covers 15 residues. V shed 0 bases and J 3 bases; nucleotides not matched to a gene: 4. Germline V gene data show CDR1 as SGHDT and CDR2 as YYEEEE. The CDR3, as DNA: TGTGCCAGCAGCTTGGGTAGCGGGAGTATCTACGAGCAGTACTTC. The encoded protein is CASSLGSGSIYEQYF.

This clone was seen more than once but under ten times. The CDR3 DNA follows: TGTGCCTGGAGTGGAGGGTTCGGAAACACCATATATTTT. This sequence encodes CAWSGGFGNTIYF. The chain uses TRBV30 and TRBJ1-3; unclear D gene. The V and J ends lost 1 base and 4 bases respectively, with 8 bases between them. From germline, CDR1 is GTSNPN and CDR2 SVGIG (reference sequence). CDR3 length: 13 amino acids.

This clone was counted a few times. The CDR3 spells CASSLDGGSLPAGSYGYTF. In DNA, the CDR3 is TGTGCCAGCAGCTTGGACGGGGGGTCCCTTCCGGCGGGGAGCTATGGCTACACCTTC. The J gene is TRBJ1-2, the V gene TRBV5-4; TRBD1 is a possible D gene (5 bases). The CDR3 is 19 residues long. Germline CDR1 is SGHNT and CDR2 is YYREEE (reference sequence). V lost 0 bases and J lost 4, with 25 bases in between.

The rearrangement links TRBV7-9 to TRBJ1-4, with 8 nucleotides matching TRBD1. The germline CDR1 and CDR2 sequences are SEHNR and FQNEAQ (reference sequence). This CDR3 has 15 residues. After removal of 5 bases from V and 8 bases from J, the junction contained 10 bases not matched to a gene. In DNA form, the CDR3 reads TGTGCCAGCAGCCCGACGGGACAGGTCGGGGAAAAACTGTTTTTT. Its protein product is CASSPTGQVGEKLFF.

The CDR3 spells CAWSMGAHSNQPQHF. The CDR3 DNA reads as TGTGCCTGGAGTATGGGGGCACATAGCAATCAGCCCCAGCATTTT. V gene TRBV30 combines with J gene TRBJ1-5, with D maybe TRBD1 (6 bases). CDR3 size: 15 residues. Trimming left V 2 bases short and J 0 bases short, with 11 bases between. The germline V gene encodes CDR1 GTSNPN and CDR2 SVGIG (reference sequence).

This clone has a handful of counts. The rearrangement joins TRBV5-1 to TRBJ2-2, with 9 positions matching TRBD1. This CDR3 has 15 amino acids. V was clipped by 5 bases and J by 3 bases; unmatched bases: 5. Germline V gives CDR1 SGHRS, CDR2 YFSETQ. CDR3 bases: TGCGCCAGCAGATTGACAGGGGGAGACACCGGGGAGCTGTTTTTT. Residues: CASRLTGGDTGELFF.

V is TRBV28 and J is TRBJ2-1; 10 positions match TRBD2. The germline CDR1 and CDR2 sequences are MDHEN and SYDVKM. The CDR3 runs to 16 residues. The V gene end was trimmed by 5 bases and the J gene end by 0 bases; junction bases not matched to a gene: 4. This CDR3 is CASSIAGGGSYNEQFF. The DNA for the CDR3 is TGTGCCAGCAGTATAGCGGGGGGAGGCTCCTACAATGAGCAGTTCTTC. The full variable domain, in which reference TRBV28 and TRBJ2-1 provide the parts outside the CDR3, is DVKVTQSSRYLVKRTGEKVFLECVQDMDHENMFWYRQDPGLGLRLIYFSYDVKMKEKGDIPEGYSVSREKKERFSLILESASTNQTSMYLCASSIAGGGSYNEQFFGPGTRLTVL.

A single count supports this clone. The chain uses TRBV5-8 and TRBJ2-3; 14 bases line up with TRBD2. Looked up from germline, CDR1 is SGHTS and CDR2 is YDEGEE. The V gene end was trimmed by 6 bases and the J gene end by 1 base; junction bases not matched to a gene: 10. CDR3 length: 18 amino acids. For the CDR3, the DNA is TGTGCCAGCACACAAGCCGGGACTAGCGGGAGAGGCACAGATACGCAGTATTTT. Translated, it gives CASTQAGTSGRGTDTQYF.

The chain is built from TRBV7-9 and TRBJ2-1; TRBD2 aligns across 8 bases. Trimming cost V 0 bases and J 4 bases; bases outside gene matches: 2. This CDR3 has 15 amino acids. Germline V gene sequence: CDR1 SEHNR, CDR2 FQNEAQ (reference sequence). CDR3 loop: CASSLALAVYNEQFF. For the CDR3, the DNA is TGTGCCAGCAGCTTAGCACTAGCGGTGTACAATGAGCAGTTCTTC.

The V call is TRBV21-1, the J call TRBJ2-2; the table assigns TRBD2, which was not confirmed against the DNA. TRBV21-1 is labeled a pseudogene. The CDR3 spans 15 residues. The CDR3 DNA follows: TGTGCCAGCAGCAAAGTTGGAGGGGTCGCCGGGGAGCTGTTTTTT. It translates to CASSKVGGVAGELFF.

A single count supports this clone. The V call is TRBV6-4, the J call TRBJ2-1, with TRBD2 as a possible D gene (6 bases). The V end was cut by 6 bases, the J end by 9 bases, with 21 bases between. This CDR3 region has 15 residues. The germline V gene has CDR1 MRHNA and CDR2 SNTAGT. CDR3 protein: CASRAGGSEGGEQFF. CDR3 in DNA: TGTGCCAGCAGGGCTGGAGGGAGCGAGGGTGGTGAGCAGTTCTTC.

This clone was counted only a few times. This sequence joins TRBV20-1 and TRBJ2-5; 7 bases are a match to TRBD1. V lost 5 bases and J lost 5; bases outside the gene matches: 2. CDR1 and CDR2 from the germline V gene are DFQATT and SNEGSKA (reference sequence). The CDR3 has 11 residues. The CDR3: CSAPTGETQYF. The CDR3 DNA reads TGCAGTGCTCCGACAGGGGAGACCCAGTACTTC.

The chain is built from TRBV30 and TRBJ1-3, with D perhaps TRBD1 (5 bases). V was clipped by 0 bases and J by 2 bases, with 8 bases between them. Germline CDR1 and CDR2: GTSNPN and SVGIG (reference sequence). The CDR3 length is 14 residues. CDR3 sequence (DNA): TGTGCCTGGAGTGTAGTAGGGGCTGGAAACACCATATATTTT. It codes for CAWSVVGAGNTIYF.

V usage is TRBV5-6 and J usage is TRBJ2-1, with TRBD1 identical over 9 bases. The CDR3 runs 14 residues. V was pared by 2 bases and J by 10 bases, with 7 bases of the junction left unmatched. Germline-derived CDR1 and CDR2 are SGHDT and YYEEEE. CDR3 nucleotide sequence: TGTGCCAGCAGCTTACAGACAGGGGGAGGAGAGCAGTTCTTC. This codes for CASSLQTGGGEQFF.

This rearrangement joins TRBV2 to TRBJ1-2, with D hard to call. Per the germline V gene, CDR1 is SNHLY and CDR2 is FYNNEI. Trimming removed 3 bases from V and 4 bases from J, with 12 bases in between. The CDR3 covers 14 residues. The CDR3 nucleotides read TGTGCCAGCAGTGAGGGCCCGAAGAGCTATGGCTACACCTTC. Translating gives CASSEGPKSYGYTF.

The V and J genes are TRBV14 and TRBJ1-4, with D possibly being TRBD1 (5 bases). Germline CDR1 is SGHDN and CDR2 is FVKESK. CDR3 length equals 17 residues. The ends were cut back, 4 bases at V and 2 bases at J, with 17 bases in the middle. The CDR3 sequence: CASSPYWGERTNEKLFF. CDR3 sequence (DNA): TGTGCCAGCAGCCCGTATTGGGGGGAGAGGACTAATGAAAAACTGTTTTTT.

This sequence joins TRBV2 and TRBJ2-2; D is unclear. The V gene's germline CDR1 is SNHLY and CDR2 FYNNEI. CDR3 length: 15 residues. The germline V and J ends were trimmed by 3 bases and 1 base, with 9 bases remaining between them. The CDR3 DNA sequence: TGTGCCAGCAGTGACCGGGTAGGGAACACCGGGGAGCTGTTTTTT. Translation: CASSDRVGNTGELFF.

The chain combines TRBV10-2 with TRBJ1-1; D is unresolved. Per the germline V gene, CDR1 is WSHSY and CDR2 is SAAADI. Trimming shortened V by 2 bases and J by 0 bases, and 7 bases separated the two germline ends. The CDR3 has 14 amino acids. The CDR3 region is CASSEEAMNTEAFF. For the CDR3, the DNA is TGCGCCAGCAGTGAGGAGGCCATGAACACTGAAGCTTTCTTT.

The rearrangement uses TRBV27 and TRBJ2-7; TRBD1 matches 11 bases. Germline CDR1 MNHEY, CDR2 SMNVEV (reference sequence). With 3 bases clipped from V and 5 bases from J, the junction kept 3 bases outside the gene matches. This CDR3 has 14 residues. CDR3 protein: CASSFWDRGNEQYF. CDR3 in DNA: TGTGCCAGCAGTTTCTGGGACAGGGGGAACGAGCAGTACTTC.

The CDR3 is CASSIEGQDYNEQFF. As DNA, the CDR3 is TGTGCCAGTAGTATAGAGGGACAGGACTACAATGAGCAGTTCTTC. The rearrangement uses TRBV19 and TRBJ2-1, with 8 bases that match TRBD1. With 0 bases clipped from V and 3 bases from J, the junction kept 1 base outside the gene matches. CDR3 length: 15 amino acids. Germline-derived CDR1 and CDR2 are LNHDA and SQIVND (reference sequence).

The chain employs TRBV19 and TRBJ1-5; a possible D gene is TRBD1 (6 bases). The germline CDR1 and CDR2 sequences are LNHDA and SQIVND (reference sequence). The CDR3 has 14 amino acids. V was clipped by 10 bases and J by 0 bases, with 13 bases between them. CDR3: CATQDRNSNQPQHF. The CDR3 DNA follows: TGTGCCACTCAGGACAGAAATAGCAATCAGCCCCAGCATTTT.

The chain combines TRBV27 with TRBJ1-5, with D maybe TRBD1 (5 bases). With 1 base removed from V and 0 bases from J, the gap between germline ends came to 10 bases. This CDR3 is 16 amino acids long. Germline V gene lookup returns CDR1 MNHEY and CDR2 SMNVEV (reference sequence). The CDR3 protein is CASSLLGHYSNQPQHF. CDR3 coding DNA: TGTGCCAGCAGTTTATTAGGACACTATAGCAATCAGCCCCAGCATTTT.

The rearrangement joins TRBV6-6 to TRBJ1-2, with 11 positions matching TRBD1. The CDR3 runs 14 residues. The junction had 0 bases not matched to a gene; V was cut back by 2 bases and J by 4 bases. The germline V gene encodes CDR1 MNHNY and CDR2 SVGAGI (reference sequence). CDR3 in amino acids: CASSYGQGAYGYTF. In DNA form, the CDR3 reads TGTGCCAGCAGTTACGGACAGGGGGCCTATGGCTACACCTTC.

The CDR3 DNA follows: TGTGCCAGCAGCTCCTCGGGGGTCAGCTCTGGAAACACCATATATTTT. Amino acids: CASSSSGVSSGNTIYF. V and J are TRBV11-2 and TRBJ1-3; the D gene is possibly TRBD1 (5 bases). Germline CDR1 SGHAT, CDR2 FQNNGV. Deletions cut 4 bases from V and 0 bases from J, with 13 bases between. CDR3 length: 16 amino acids.

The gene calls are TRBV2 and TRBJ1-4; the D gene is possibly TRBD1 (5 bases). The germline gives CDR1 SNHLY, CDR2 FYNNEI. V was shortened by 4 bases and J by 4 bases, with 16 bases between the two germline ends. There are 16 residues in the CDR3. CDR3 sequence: CASSADRGILNEKLFF. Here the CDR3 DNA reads TGTGCCAGCAGTGCGGACCGGGGGATCCTTAATGAAAAACTGTTTTTT.

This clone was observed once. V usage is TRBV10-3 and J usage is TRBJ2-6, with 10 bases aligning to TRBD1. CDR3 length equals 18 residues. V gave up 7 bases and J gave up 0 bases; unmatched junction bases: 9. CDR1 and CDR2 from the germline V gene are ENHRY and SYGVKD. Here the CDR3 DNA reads TGTGCCATCACAACCGGGACAGGGGTTGCCTCTGGGGCCAACGTCCTGACTTTC. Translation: CAITTGTGVASGANVLTF.

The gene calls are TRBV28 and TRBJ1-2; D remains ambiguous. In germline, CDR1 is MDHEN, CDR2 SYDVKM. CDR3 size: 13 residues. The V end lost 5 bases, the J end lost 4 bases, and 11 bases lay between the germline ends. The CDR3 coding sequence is TGTGCCAGCAGTACGGTTGGGCGCTATGGCTACACCTTC. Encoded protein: CASSTVGRYGYTF.

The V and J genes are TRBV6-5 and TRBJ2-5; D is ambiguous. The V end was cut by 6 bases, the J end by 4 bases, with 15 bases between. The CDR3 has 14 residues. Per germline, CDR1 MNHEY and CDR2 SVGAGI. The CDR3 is CASRLGFSGETQYF. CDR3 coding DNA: TGTGCCAGCAGACTGGGCTTCTCAGGAGAGACCCAGTACTTC.

The CDR3: CASSQGGSGNTIYF. CDR3 bases: TGTGCTAGCTCCCAGGGGGGATCTGGAAACACCATATATTTT. The genes are TRBV7-7 and TRBJ1-3, with TRBD1 matching over 7 bases. Germline assignment: CDR1 SSHAT and CDR2 FNYEAQ (reference sequence). The CDR3 runs to 14 residues.